Here is one T cell receptor (beta chain) with its context. Its antigen is not known. This record belongs to a study of early stage breast cancer tumors. Study at large: ER+/PR+/HER2- status applied to about 70% of the 16 invasive breast tumors. Among some twelve ER+/PR+/HER2- tumors, eight were ductal, four lobular. Study results and limitations: Compared with adjacent normal breast tissue, tumors showed roughly 2.4-fold greater T cell density and higher clonality. Tumor and normal breast were distinguished via blood comparison in most of the 16 patients.

Method: immunoSEQ multiplex PCR; TCRdb's copy keeps in-frame clones and lacks some. The sample has some 32,000 clones, almost 75% seen once. The CDR3 contains 17 residues. CDR1 and CDR2 (germline): SGHDN, FVKESK. V gave up 4 bases and J gave up 4 bases, with 20 bases separating them. Sequencing used breast tumor tissue. This chain joins TRBV14 and TRBJ2-1; the D call may be TRBD1 or TRBD2 (5 bases each). This receptor was taken from a person aged 25-39 years with breast cancer. CDR3: CASSPRSGTYYYNEQFF. DNA of the CDR3: TGTGCCAGCAGCCCTAGATCCGGGACCTACTATTACAATGAGCAGTTCTTC.